This T cell receptor (beta chain) was observed in a study of human CD8 memory T cell subsets. TCR beta libraries were made by UMI-labeled 5' RACE. TCRdb re-called the 5' RACE reads; one entry per CDR3 protein, DNA not given. The table lists around 4,600 distinct CDR3 sequences. This TCR derives from a human donor in good health. Sequenced sample: CD8+ T cells from PBMCs.

CDR3: CASTVAGRDNEQFF. This chain uses TRBV12-3 or TRBV12-4 with TRBJ2-1; TCRdb gives TRBD2 as the D gene, but with no DNA this cannot be confirmed. The CDR3 runs 14 residues.